The 19 T cell receptor beta chains in this list originate from one sample, sequenced in a study of early T cells in non-severe SARS-CoV-2 infection listed by TCRdb under 2021. Libraries were constructed by 5' RACE. This sample was sequenced with a NextSeq 500. Starting from the raw public reads, TCRdb applied fastp trimming at Q25, assembled clones with MiXCR and retained in-frame beta chains. Records with the same CDR3 protein are collapsed into one entry carrying the most frequent genes and DNA. The sample table shows tens of thousands of distinct CDR3 sequences, and 12% are seen once. Together, the top ten hold around 9.1% of the sample. Specimen: whole blood. Receptor source: an adult who was a healthcare worker with PCR-confirmed SARS-CoV-2 infection or an uninfected control (not recorded which).

This sequence joins TRBV29-1 and TRBJ1-2, with 7 bases aligning to TRBD1. V trimming: 7 bases; J trimming: 7 bases; junction bases outside the gene matches: 12. CDR1 is SQVTM, CDR2 ANQGSEA, per germline. The CDR3 consists of 13 residues. CDR3: CSGAGGSIGGYTF. In nucleotides, the CDR3 is TGCAGCGGTGCAGGGGGGTCGATCGGTGGCTACACCTTC.

This clonotype occurred many times. CDR3 coding DNA: TGTGCCAGCAGAAACGACAGATATGGCTACACCTTC. It translates to CASRNDRYGYTF. The V and J genes are TRBV6-2 or TRBV6-3 and TRBJ1-2, with D possibly matching TRBD1 (5 bases). The CDR3 covers 12 residues. Trimming took 6 bases from V and 5 from J, leaving 10 bases between them. Germline CDR1 is MNHEY and CDR2 is SVGEGT.

At least ten counts were recorded for this clonotype. The genes are TRBV5-1 and TRBJ2-3, with a tentative D call TRBD2 (5 bases). The CDR3 runs 16 residues. Germline V gene sequence: CDR1 SGHRS, CDR2 YFSETQ. Trimming shortened V by 4 bases and J by 1 base, and 16 bases separated the two germline ends. The CDR3 spells CASSQGLSGGTDTQYF. The CDR3, as DNA: TGCGCCAGCAGCCAAGGGCTCTCCGGGGGCACAGATACGCAGTATTTT. The full variable domain, in which reference TRBV5-1 and TRBJ2-3 provide the parts outside the CDR3, is KAGVTQTPRYLIKTRGQQVTLSCSPISGHRSVSWYQQTPGQGLQFLFEYFSETQRNKGNFPGRFSGRQFSNSRSEMNVSTLELGDSALYLCASSQGLSGGTDTQYFGPGTRLTVL.

The sample holds a few counts of this clonotype. V is TRBV6-4 and J is TRBJ2-1; 12 bases fit TRBD2. The CDR3 spans 16 residues. CDR1 MRHNA and CDR2 SNTAGT come from the germline V gene. Trimming took 4 bases from V and 6 from J; bases not matched to a gene: 7. CDR3 bases: TGTGCCAGCAGTGCCTCCCTAGCGGGAGGGGTCAATGAGCAGTTCTTC. Translated, it gives CASSASLAGGVNEQFF.

V and J are TRBV4-1 and TRBJ2-4; the D gene is possibly TRBD1 (5 bases). Germline V CDR1 and CDR2: MGHRA, YSYEKL. V lost 1 base to trimming and J lost 0 bases, with 10 bases between them. The CDR3 contains 16 residues. The DNA of the CDR3 is TGCGCCAGCAGCCAAGGGACATCCATAGCCAAAAACATTCAGTACTTC. Translating gives CASSQGTSIAKNIQYF.

This clonotype was counted only a few times. The chain is built from TRBV10-2 and TRBJ2-1, with D possibly TRBD1 on 6 matching bases. Trimming pared 3 bases from V and 9 bases from J, leaving 18 bases between. This CDR3 region has 15 residues. Germline values: CDR1 WSHSY, CDR2 SAAADI. The DNA of the CDR3 is TGCGCCAGCAGTGAACTGGGACCGACCAGGGGTGAGCAGTTCTTC. This gives the protein CASSELGPTRGEQFF.

This clonotype has a count of ten or more. The rearrangement uses TRBV7-9 and TRBJ1-4; possibly TRBD1 for D (5 bases). The CDR3 contains 14 residues. V gave up 10 bases and J gave up 7 bases, with 19 bases separating them. Germline V gene lookup returns CDR1 SEHNR and CDR2 FQNEAQ (reference sequence). CDR3 sequence: CATSGPGDSEKLFF. The CDR3 coding sequence is TGTGCCACCTCAGGGCCGGGGGATAGTGAAAAACTGTTTTTT.

This clonotype was seen more than once but under ten times. The CDR3 DNA reads as TGTGCCAGCAGCTTAGACCACGCCTCCTACGAGCAGTACTTC. This translates into CASSLDHASYEQYF. The chain has TRBV11-1 and TRBJ2-7; D is ambiguous. CDR1 is SGHAT and CDR2 is FQDESV in the germline V gene (reference sequence). This CDR3 has 14 residues. V was cut by 1 base and J by 0 bases, with 7 bases left in between.

This chain connects TRBV21-1 to TRBJ1-1. TRBV21-1 is a known pseudogene. The length of the CDR3 is 13 residues. The CDR3 bases are TGTGCCAGCAGCAATACCGAGAACACTGAAGCTTTCTTT. Its protein is CASSNTENTEAFF.

This clonotype was seen many times. This rearrangement joins TRBV27 to TRBJ2-3; 9 positions match TRBD2. The CDR3 is made up of 15 amino acids. CDR1 and CDR2 (germline): MNHEY, SMNVEV (reference sequence). Trimming cost V 7 bases and J 4 bases; bases outside gene matches: 9. As DNA, the CDR3 is TGTGCCAGCAATGGGCTAGCGGGGAGGGCAGATACGCAGTATTTT. Translating gives CASNGLAGRADTQYF.

This clonotype was detected many times. The V call is TRBV29-1, the J call TRBJ2-2; perhaps D is TRBD1 or TRBD2 (6 bases each). V lost 6 bases to trimming and J lost 0 bases, with 11 bases between them. CDR1 and CDR2 from the germline V gene are SQVTM and ANQGSEA. The length of the CDR3 is 14 residues. CDR3 nucleotide sequence: TGCAGCGTGCGCGGGACAACGAACACCGGGGAGCTGTTTTTT. Translated: CSVRGTTNTGELFF.

This clonotype occurred many times. This rearrangement joins TRBV7-2 to TRBJ2-1, with a possible D match to TRBD2 (6 bases). V lost 4 bases and J 4 bases, leaving 17 bases between the germline ends. Germline CDR1 SGHTA, CDR2 FQGNSA. This CDR3 spans 16 amino acids. The CDR3 bases are TGTGCCAGCAGCTCAAAGCGGGTCAGCTCTTACAATGAGCAGTTCTTC. Its translation: CASSSKRVSSYNEQFF.

V gene TRBV5-5 combines with J gene TRBJ1-5, with no clear D. The length of the CDR3 is 15 residues. Germline lookup yields CDR1 SGHKS and CDR2 YYEKEE (reference sequence). V lost 0 bases and J lost 1, with 8 bases in between. In nucleotides, the CDR3 is TGTGCCAGCAGCTTGGAGGAGATAAGCAATCAGCCCCAGCATTTT. Amino acids: CASSLEEISNQPQHF.

This clonotype was picked up many times. This rearrangement joins TRBV29-1 to TRBJ2-7; 9 nucleotides align to TRBD1. CDR1 and CDR2 (germline): SQVTM, ANQGSEA. The CDR3 length is 13 residues. V gave up 4 bases and J gave up 0 bases; unmatched junction bases: 1. Here the CDR3 DNA reads TGCAGCGTTGGGGGACAGGGCTCCTACGAGCAGTACTTC. It specifies CSVGGQGSYEQYF.

This clonotype turned up a few times. V and J are TRBV5-1 and TRBJ1-1, with 7 bases identical to TRBD1. The CDR3 is 16 amino acids. Germline values: CDR1 SGHRS, CDR2 YFSETQ. The trim removed 3 bases at V and 2 bases at J, leaving 10 bases unmatched. The CDR3 sequence is CASSSYTGQPNTEAFF. DNA of the CDR3: TGCGCCAGCAGCTCATACACGGGACAGCCCAACACTGAAGCTTTCTTT.

V is TRBV4-2 and J is TRBJ2-1; 10 bases align to TRBD1. The CDR3 is 15 amino acids. In germline, CDR1 is LGHNA, CDR2 YNFKEQ. Germline trimming cut 2 bases from V and 7 bases from J; bases unmatched to any gene: 5. As DNA, the CDR3 is TGTGCCAGCAGCCAAAGTGGGACAGGGGTAAATGAGCAGTTCTTC. Translated: CASSQSGTGVNEQFF.

The table lists this clonotype with a few counts. The chain recombines TRBV20-1 with TRBJ2-5; possibly TRBD1 for D (5 bases). The CDR3 covers 14 residues. The germline CDR1 and CDR2 sequences are DFQATT and SNEGSKA (reference sequence). V gave up 0 bases and J gave up 4 bases, with 12 bases separating them. The CDR3 sequence: CSARDRVRVETQYF. CDR3 nucleotides: TGCAGTGCTAGAGATCGGGTCAGGGTAGAGACCCAGTACTTC.

This clonotype was detected a few times. The chain joins TRBV6-2 or TRBV6-3 to TRBJ1-1; D is unclear. The germline CDR1 and CDR2 sequences are MNHEY and SVGEGT. This CDR3 contains 14 residues. Trimming removed 5 bases at V and 7 bases at J, with 17 bases between. CDR3 DNA: TGTGCCAGCAGTCCAGCGGACGTCATTTATGAAGCTTTCTTT. Translated: CASSPADVIYEAFF.

This clonotype came up many times. The chain uses TRBV29-1 and TRBJ1-1; no clear D. Germline V gene sequence: CDR1 SQVTM, CDR2 ANQGSEA. This CDR3 has 12 amino acids. The germline V and J ends were trimmed by 4 bases and 5 bases, with 11 bases remaining between them. Written as DNA, the CDR3 is TGCAGCGTTGTCTGGCCGGGGACTGAAGCTTTCTTT. It codes for CSVVWPGTEAFF.